The 5 T cell receptor beta chains listed next were all sequenced from one sample in a study of OX40 agonist ivuxolimab in advanced cancers. Sequencing used immunoSEQ multiplex PCR; TCRdb keeps in-frame clones, though not all of them. Of some 91,000 clones listed, about 87% are singletons. Sequencing used CD4+ or CD8+ T cells sorted from blood, obtained in a trial of the OX40 agonist ivuxolimab. All receptors derive from an adult with an advanced solid tumor such as melanoma, head and neck, liver or kidney cancer.

This clone was seen only once. The rearrangement joins TRBV13 to TRBJ2-1, with D maybe TRBD2 (6 bases). The germline V gene has CDR1 PRHDT and CDR2 FYEKMQ (reference sequence). This CDR3 comprises 15 residues. V lost 0 bases and J lost 6, with 12 bases in between. The CDR3 region has the DNA TGTGCCAGCAGCTTAGGAGCCGGGACTTCCAATGAGCAGTTCTTC. Translation: CASSLGAGTSNEQFF.

This clone was counted between two and nine times. The chain is built from TRBV2 and TRBJ2-6, with D tentatively TRBD1 (5 bases). V was clipped by 10 bases and J by 1 base, with 8 bases between them. This CDR3 comprises 13 residues. Germline V gene data show CDR1 as SNHLY and CDR2 as FYNNEI. CDR3 residues: CATQGSGANVLTF. DNA of the CDR3: TGTGCCACTCAGGGTTCTGGGGCCAACGTCCTGACTTTC.

The chain links TRBV6-6 to TRBJ1-1; a weak D match, TRBD1 (6 bases). Germline V CDR1 and CDR2: MNHNY, SVGAGI (reference sequence). V was trimmed by 2 bases and J by 2 bases, leaving 12 bases between them. The CDR3 covers 15 residues. CDR3 in amino acids: CASSYDNRANTEAFF. Here the CDR3 DNA reads TGTGCCAGCAGTTACGACAACAGGGCTAACACTGAAGCTTTCTTT.

This sequence joins TRBV27 and TRBJ2-2; 10 bases agree with TRBD1. The CDR3 runs to 16 residues. The ends lost 5 bases at V and 5 bases at J; junction bases unmatched: 8. Germline V gene lookup returns CDR1 MNHEY and CDR2 SMNVEV (reference sequence). The CDR3 DNA is TGTGCCAGCAGTCCCAGGACAGGGGGTTGGACCGGGGAGCTGTTTTTT. As protein: CASSPRTGGWTGELFF.

The chain carries TRBV5-4 and TRBJ1-1, with a weak D call TRBD1 (5 bases). This CDR3 contains 15 residues. Germline lookup yields CDR1 SGHNT and CDR2 YYREEE (reference sequence). V dropped 3 bases and J dropped 3 bases, with 15 bases sitting between them. CDR3 residues: CASSSDGRGDTEAFF. Here the CDR3 DNA reads TGTGCCAGCAGCTCCGACGGTAGGGGAGACACTGAAGCTTTCTTT. Full variable domain (rest looked up from reference TRBV5-4 and TRBJ1-1): ETGVTQSPTHLIKTRGQQVTLRCSSQSGHNTVSWYQQALGQGPQFIFQYYREEENGRGNFPPRFSGLQFPNYSSELNVNALELDDSALYLCASSSDGRGDTEAFFGQGTRLTVV.